The 18 T cell receptor beta chains below all came from one sample that was sequenced in a study of blood T cell repertoires in COVID-19. Measured with immunoSEQ multiplex PCR; TCRdb has only the in-frame clones, and not every one. Of 95,000 or so clones listed, 79% are singletons. The sample taken for sequencing was peripheral blood. These receptors were taken from a woman of 80 years or more with active or convalescent COVID-19.

The J gene is TRBJ2-1, the V gene TRBV9; D is uncertain. This CDR3 is 15 amino acids long. Trimming pared 3 bases from V and 0 bases from J, leaving 10 bases between. In germline, CDR1 is SGDLS, CDR2 YYNGEE. The CDR3 coding sequence is TGTGCCAGCAGCGCCGGTCCTAGCTCCTACAATGAGCAGTTCTTC. Protein sequence: CASSAGPSSYNEQFF.

The chain combines TRBV5-8 with TRBJ2-2, with TRBD2 matching 11 bases. CDR1 is SGHTS, CDR2 YDEGEE, per germline. V shed 4 bases and J 4 bases; nucleotides not matched to a gene: 12. The length of the CDR3 is 18 residues. CDR3 loop: CASSNGGLAGGGTGELFF. The CDR3 bases are TGTGCCAGCAGCAACGGAGGGCTAGCGGGAGGTGGCACCGGGGAGCTGTTTTTT.

The genes are TRBV6-5 and TRBJ2-7, with 8 bases aligning to TRBD1. The germline V gene encodes CDR1 MNHEY and CDR2 SVGAGI. V lost 7 bases, J lost 3 bases, and 8 bases stayed unmatched. This CDR3 has 14 amino acids. The DNA for the CDR3 is TGTGCCAGCACCTCCCGGGGACAGGACTACGAGCAGTACTTC. Translated, it gives CASTSRGQDYEQYF.

The J gene is TRBJ1-1, the V gene TRBV5-1, with 7 bases fitting TRBD1. Germline values: CDR1 SGHRS, CDR2 YFSETQ. V was clipped by 5 bases and J by 0 bases; unmatched bases: 7. The CDR3 is made up of 15 amino acids. The CDR3 nucleotides are TGCGCCAGCAGGCTATCGACAGGGCTGAACACTGAAGCTTTCTTT. Translation gives CASRLSTGLNTEAFF.

The genes are TRBV2 and TRBJ2-2, with 9 nucleotides matching TRBD1. The CDR3 covers 15 residues. V gave up 6 bases and J gave up 9 bases; unmatched junction bases: 11. Germline CDR1 and CDR2: SNHLY and FYNNEI. CDR3 nucleotide sequence: TGTGCCAGCAGACCGGGACAGGGTTCTATCTGGGAGCTGTTTTTT. Amino acid sequence: CASRPGQGSIWELFF.

This chain connects TRBV7-2 to TRBJ2-5; no clear D. The V gene's germline CDR1 is SGHTA and CDR2 FQGNSA. This CDR3 is built from 13 residues. Trimming took off 5 bases at V and 5 bases at J, with 12 bases between the two ends. The DNA of the CDR3 is TGTGCCAGCAGCCAGTCTAGATCCGAGACCCAGTACTTC. Translation gives CASSQSRSETQYF.

The genes are TRBV6-1 and TRBJ1-5; no clear D gene. The CDR3 runs to 14 residues. Germline V lookup: CDR1 MNHNS, CDR2 SASEGT. V was clipped by 3 bases and J by 4 bases, with 10 bases between them. Here the CDR3 reads CASSDPGNNQPQHF. The CDR3 nucleotides are TGTGCCAGCAGTGACCCCGGGAATAATCAGCCCCAGCATTTT.

CDR3 nucleotides: TGTGCCAGCAGCTTGAACCGACAGAACCCCGGCCGGGCTTTCTTT. This gives the protein CASSLNRQNPGRAFF. The chain has TRBV11-2 and TRBJ1-1, with a possible D match to TRBD1 (5 bases). CDR1 SGHAT and CDR2 FQNNGV come from the germline V gene. V was clipped by 3 bases and J by 11 bases, with 22 bases between them. The length of the CDR3 is 15 residues.

This rearrangement joins TRBV7-2 to TRBJ2-3; 11 bases line up with TRBD2. Germline V gene sequence: CDR1 SGHTA, CDR2 FQGNSA. The V gene end was trimmed by 5 bases and the J gene end by 1 base; junction bases not matched to a gene: 5. The CDR3 is 16 residues long. The CDR3 DNA sequence: TGTGCCAGCAGCAGAGGGACTAGCGGAGGCACAGATACGCAGTATTTT. This gives the protein CASSRGTSGGTDTQYF.

The J gene is TRBJ2-5, the V gene TRBV2; 13 bases are shared with TRBD2. Germline CDR1 SNHLY, CDR2 FYNNEI. The CDR3 has 15 residues. Germline trimming cut 5 bases from V and 5 bases from J; bases unmatched to any gene: 5. CDR3: CASSTSGRGRETQYF. The DNA of the CDR3 is TGTGCCAGCAGTACTAGCGGGAGGGGGAGGGAGACCCAGTACTTC.

This clone occurred once. The CDR3 bases are TGTGCCACCTTAAGGGGGACTAGCGACGAGCAGTACTTC. This codes for CATLRGTSDEQYF. This sequence joins TRBV28 and TRBJ2-7; 10 bases are shared with TRBD2. This CDR3 comprises 13 residues. The germline V gene encodes CDR1 MDHEN and CDR2 SYDVKM. The V gene end was trimmed by 10 bases and the J gene end by 5 bases; junction bases not matched to a gene: 8.

This clone appeared a few times. The V call is TRBV7-9, the J call TRBJ1-2; 10 nucleotides line up with TRBD1. Germline loops: CDR1 SEHNR, CDR2 FQNEAQ (reference sequence). V shed 8 bases, J shed 6 bases, and the junction held 0 bases outside the gene matches. The CDR3 loop spans 11 amino acids. CDR3 loop: CASGTGDGYTF. The CDR3 DNA is TGTGCCAGCGGGACAGGGGATGGCTACACCTTC.

The V call is TRBV9, the J call TRBJ1-2; D is undetermined. The V end was cut by 4 bases, the J end by 0 bases, with 10 bases between. Germline V gene data show CDR1 as SGDLS and CDR2 as YYNGEE. The CDR3 consists of 14 residues. CDR3 loop: CASSPDSTNYGYTF. The CDR3 DNA follows: TGTGCCAGCAGCCCTGACTCTACTAACTATGGCTACACCTTC.

V is TRBV28 and J is TRBJ1-4; D gene uncertain. CDR3 length: 14 amino acids. Trimming stripped 5 bases from V and 16 bases from J, with 23 bases between. CDR1 is MDHEN, CDR2 SYDVKM, per germline. Written as DNA, the CDR3 is TGTGCCAGCAGTGCCGATTTCTTGTCGGGTAGAGGGTTTTTT. It specifies CASSADFLSGRGFF. Complete variable domain (other parts from reference TRBV28 and TRBJ1-4): DVKVTQSSRYLVKRTGEKVFLECVQDMDHENMFWYRQDPGLGLRLIYFSYDVKMKEKGDIPEGYSVSREKKERFSLILESASTNQTSMYLCASSADFLSGRGFFGSGTQLSVL.

This chain joins TRBV28 and TRBJ1-5, with a tentative D call TRBD1 (6 bases). Trimming cost V 6 bases and J 4 bases, with 22 bases left between them. CDR1 and CDR2 from the germline V gene are MDHEN and SYDVKM. This CDR3 has 17 residues. The CDR3 reads CASRPYPGRGENQPQHF. The DNA of the CDR3 is TGTGCCAGCAGGCCCTACCCAGGCAGGGGCGAAAATCAGCCCCAGCATTTT. Based on the CDR3 plus reference TRBV28 and TRBJ1-5, the full variable domain is DVKVTQSSRYLVKRTGEKVFLECVQDMDHENMFWYRQDPGLGLRLIYFSYDVKMKEKGDIPEGYSVSREKKERFSLILESASTNQTSMYLCASRPYPGRGENQPQHFGDGTRLSIL.

This clone turned up a few times. This chain joins TRBV30 and TRBJ2-7; no firm D call. Germline CDR1 is GTSNPN and CDR2 is SVGIG (reference sequence). CDR3 length: 11 residues. Trimming pared 4 bases from V and 11 bases from J, leaving 15 bases between. The DNA for the CDR3 is TGTGCCTGGATCCGAGGCCGCCTTGAGTACTTC. Translation gives CAWIRGRLEYF.

Sample share makes this clone medium-sized. The chain couples TRBV15 to TRBJ2-2; D is undetermined. CDR3 length: 13 residues. Germline lookup yields CDR1 LNHNV and CDR2 YYDKDF (reference sequence). V was cut by 1 base and J by 6 bases, with 6 bases left in between. This chain's CDR3 is CATSRAQAGELFF. The CDR3 nucleotides read TGTGCCACCAGCAGAGCCCAGGCCGGGGAGCTGTTTTTT.

The chain combines TRBV7-2 with TRBJ2-5; TRBD1 is a possible D gene (6 bases). CDR1 is SGHTA and CDR2 is FQGNSA in the germline V gene. V lost 3 bases and J 4 bases, leaving 15 bases between the germline ends. The CDR3 extends over 15 amino acids. The CDR3 reads CASSLTGSQGETQYF. Written as DNA, the CDR3 is TGTGCCAGCAGCTTGACAGGCTCCCAGGGAGAGACCCAGTACTTC. Complete variable domain (other parts from reference TRBV7-2 and TRBJ2-5): GAGVSQSPSNKVTEKGKDVELRCDPISGHTALYWYRQSLGQGLEFLIYFQGNSAPDKSGLPSDRFSAERTGGSVSTLTIQRTQQEDSAVYLCASSLTGSQGETQYFGPGTRLLVL.